A selection of T cell receptor beta chains follows, all from one sample in a study of blood T cell repertoires in COVID-19. Only in-frame clones appear in the TCRdb table, and some are missing; sequencing was by immunoSEQ multiplex PCR. The sample carries 100,000 to 150,000 clones, around nine tenths recorded once. The sequenced sample was peripheral blood. Every receptor here comes from a man between 50 and 59 years old with COVID-19, enrolled during active disease. The CDR3 runs from the conserved cysteine through the conserved F or W. D genes are given only for firm matches. Clone sizes are given selectively: once, few, many, or a class where the clone is expanded.

15 TRBJ1-5 NA NA TRBV5-8 CASSLQWGNNQPQHF TGTGCCAGCAGCTTGCAATGGGGCAACAATCAGCCCCAGCATTTT
17 TRBJ2-2 NA TRBD2 TRBV18 CASSPPGLAGNTGELFF TGTGCCAGCTCACCACCAGGGCTAGCGGGCAACACCGGGGAGCTGTTTTTT
13 TRBJ2-7 NA TRBD1 TRBV6-5 CAMAGQGRYEQYF TGTGCCATGGCCGGACAGGGACGATACGAGCAGTACTTC
13 TRBJ1-2 NA TRBD1 TRBV12-5 CASGRGQGERYTF TGTGCTAGTGGCCGGGGACAGGGTGAGCGCTACACCTTC
14 TRBJ1-4 NA TRBD1 TRBV28 CASSSGTGGEKLFF TGTGCCAGCAGTTCCGGGACAGGAGGGGAAAAACTGTTTTTT
17 TRBJ2-2 NA TRBD2 TRBV7-9 CASSLEGLAGVAGELFF TGTGCCAGCAGCTTAGAAGGACTAGCGGGAGTCGCCGGGGAGCTGTTTTTT
18 TRBJ2-1 NA TRBD2 TRBV6-2/TRBV6-3 CASSPHLLAESSYNEQFF TGTGCCAGCAGTCCCCATCTCCTAGCGGAGAGCTCCTACAATGAGCAGTTCTTC
13 TRBJ2-1 once NA TRBV3-1/TRBV3-2 CASSQGPYSEQFF TGTGCCAGCAGCCAGGGGCCGTACAGTGAGCAGTTCTTC
14 TRBJ2-1 once TRBD2 TRBV29-1 CSVESGSSYNEQFF TGCAGCGTTGAAAGCGGGAGCTCCTACAATGAGCAGTTCTTC
15 TRBJ1-4 NA NA TRBV7-8 CASSLVPGLNEKLFF TGTGCCAGCAGCTTAGTCCCAGGACTAAATGAAAAACTGTTTTTT
14 TRBJ1-5 NA TRBD1 TRBV30 CAWSAGTGNQPQHF TGTGCCTGGAGTGCCGGGACAGGGAATCAGCCCCAGCATTTT
15 TRBJ2-1 NA NA TRBV4-2 CASSPSGGGGNEQFF TGTGCCAGCAGCCCTAGCGGAGGGGGGGGCAATGAGCAGTTCTTC
15 TRBJ1-4 NA TRBD1 TRBV9 CASSASGTGIEKLFF TGTGCCAGCAGCGCCTCCGGGACAGGGATTGAAAAACTGTTTTTT
14 TRBJ2-7 NA NA TRBV21-1 CASRKGLATYEQYF TGTGCCAGCAGAAAGGGACTAGCGACCTACGAGCAGTACTTC
15 TRBJ2-1 NA TRBD2 TRBV5-4 CASSGLAGGPNEQFF TGTGCCAGCAGCGGACTAGCGGGGGGTCCCAATGAGCAGTTCTTC
17 TRBJ2-3 NA NA TRBV7-5 CVRSFCGSGSGADTQYF TGTGTCAGAAGCTTTTGTGGTAGCGGGAGTGGGGCAGATACGCAGTATTTT
14 TRBJ2-1 NA TRBD1 TRBV7-3 CASSLTATGNRQFF TGTGCCAGCAGCTTAACAGCGACAGGGAATCGGCAGTTCTTC
16 TRBJ2-1 NA NA TRBV3-1/TRBV3-2 CASSLLRGGTPNEQFF TGTGCCAGCAGCCTCCTGAGGGGGGGGACCCCTAATGAGCAGTTCTTC
15 TRBJ2-3 NA NA TRBV6-1 CASSESPNEGDTQYF TGTGCCAGCAGTGAAAGCCCCAATGAGGGAGATACGCAGTATTTT
16 TRBJ2-3 once TRBD2 TRBV6-4 CASSAAGGLGTDTQYF TGTGCCAGCAGCGCTGCGGGAGGGCTAGGCACAGATACGCAGTATTTT
17 TRBJ2-1 NA TRBD2 TRBV24-1 CATSPGRGRGSYNEQFF TGTGCCACCAGCCCCGGTCGCGGGAGAGGATCCTACAATGAGCAGTTCTTC
16 TRBJ2-1 NA NA TRBV6-2/TRBV6-3 CASSYDGGPVYNEQFF TGTGCCAGCAGTTACGATGGCGGGCCGGTATACAATGAGCAGTTCTTC
15 TRBJ1-4 once NA TRBV9 CASSGTDSPNEKLFF TGTGCCAGCAGCGGCACGGACAGCCCAAATGAAAAACTGTTTTTT
14 TRBJ1-1 NA TRBD1 TRBV9 CASSAGQVGTEAFF TGTGCCAGCAGCGCAGGACAGGTCGGGACTGAAGCTTTCTTT
15 TRBJ2-3 NA TRBD2 TRBV7-9 CASSPGNGRLDTQYF TGTGCCAGCAGCCCAGGGAACGGGAGGTTAGATACGCAGTATTTT
15 TRBJ2-4 NA NA TRBV5-1 CASSGEPVAKNIQYF TGCGCCAGCAGCGGGGAGCCAGTAGCCAAAAACATTCAGTACTTC
14 TRBJ2-5 NA TRBD2 TRBV5-1 CATRTSGNQETQYF TGCGCCACCAGGACTAGCGGGAACCAAGAGACCCAGTACTTC
12 TRBJ2-5 NA NA TRBV30 CAWSVTLKTQYF TGTGCCTGGAGTGTTACTTTAAAGACCCAGTACTTC
15 TRBJ2-3 NA NA TRBV19 CASSIVVGRADTQYF TGTGCCAGTAGTATAGTTGTTGGGCGAGCAGATACGCAGTATTTT
13 TRBJ1-2 NA NA TRBV7-9 CASSPLTAYGYTF TGTGCCAGCAGCCCATTGACAGCCTATGGCTACACCTTC
16 TRBJ2-3 NA TRBD2 TRBV4-1 CASSQLGLADTDTQYF TGCGCCAGCAGCCAACTCGGACTAGCGGACACAGATACGCAGTATTTT
12 TRBJ2-5 NA NA TRBV7-2 CASSENTETQYF TGTGCCAGCAGCGAAAACACAGAGACCCAGTACTTC
14 TRBJ2-7 NA TRBD2 TRBV6-6 CASRTSGAPYEQYF TGTGCCAGCAGGACTAGCGGAGCCCCCTACGAGCAGTACTTC
17 TRBJ1-1 NA TRBD1 TRBV15 CATSARGTGQGRTEAFF TGTGCCACCAGCGCCCGGGGCACGGGACAGGGACGAACTGAAGCTTTCTTT
13 TRBJ1-5 NA NA TRBV9 CASSAEGNQPQHF TGTGCCAGCAGCGCCGAGGGCAATCAGCCCCAGCATTTT
15 TRBJ2-3 NA NA TRBV5-1 CASVKIESGTDTQYF TGCGCCAGCGTTAAGATAGAGTCTGGCACAGATACGCAGTATTTT
15 TRBJ2-6 NA NA TRBV5-1 CASSEGAGGANVLTF TGCGCCAGCAGCGAAGGGGCAGGTGGGGCCAACGTCCTGACTTTC
15 TRBJ1-1 NA NA TRBV5-1 CASSFDGTPNTEAFF TGCGCCAGCAGCTTTGACGGGACACCGAACACTGAAGCTTTCTTT
17 TRBJ2-7 NA TRBD2 TRBV9 CASSVAGGAVIGYEQYF TGTGCCAGCAGCGTAGCGGGGGGAGCGGTTATAGGCTACGAGCAGTACTTC
18 TRBJ2-5 NA TRBD2 TRBV11-2 CASSLRRSLAGEGETQYF TGTGCCAGCAGCTTACGACGGAGCCTAGCGGGAGAGGGAGAGACCCAGTACTTC
15 TRBJ1-1 NA TRBD1 TRBV11-2 CASSSLRDRVTEAFF TGTGCCAGCAGCTCCCTCAGGGACAGGGTGACTGAAGCTTTCTTT
15 TRBJ2-1 NA TRBD2 TRBV5-1 CASSQGLAGGTEQFF TGCGCCAGCAGCCAGGGACTAGCGGGAGGGACTGAGCAGTTCTTC
16 TRBJ1-2 NA NA TRBV6-5 CASSYSSAGSDYGYTF TGTGCCAGCAGTTACTCGTCGGCAGGGTCTGACTATGGCTACACCTTC
14 TRBJ2-3 NA NA TRBV18 CASSNQGRTDTQYF TGTGCCAGCTCTAATCAGGGCAGGACAGATACGCAGTATTTT
17 TRBJ2-5 NA TRBD2 TRBV29-1 CSIRSASGNKGPRDQYF TGCAGCATAAGGTCTGCTAGCGGGAATAAGGGCCCTAGGGACCAGTACTTC
12 TRBJ1-2 NA NA TRBV2 CASSELGGGYTF TGTGCCAGCAGTGAGCTTGGAGGTGGCTACACCTTC
15 TRBJ1-2 NA NA TRBV10-3 CAISESPGEWTGYTF TGTGCCATCAGTGAGTCGCCCGGGGAGTGGACTGGCTACACCTTC
15 TRBJ1-3 NA NA TRBV6-5 CASSPGALSGNTIYF TGTGCCAGCAGTCCAGGGGCTCTCTCTGGAAACACCATATATTTT
16 TRBJ2-5 NA NA TRBV4-2 CASSQESGQLGETQYF TGTGCCAGCAGCCAAGAAAGTGGACAGTTAGGAGAGACCCAGTACTTC
17 TRBJ2-2 NA TRBD2 TRBV25-1 CASSEYKAGVSAGELFF TGTGCCAGCAGTGAATATAAGGCGGGAGTAAGCGCCGGGGAGCTGTTTTTT
15 TRBJ2-1 NA TRBD2 TRBV12-5 CASGPGLAGVHEQFF TGTGCTAGTGGCCCCGGACTAGCGGGAGTTCATGAGCAGTTCTTC
16 TRBJ1-6 NA NA TRBV5-1 CASSFGGGSYNSPLHF TGCGCCAGCAGCTTTGGGGGCGGCTCCTATAATTCACCCCTCCACTTT
14 TRBJ2-5 NA NA TRBV19 CASSIAGSKETQYF TGTGCCAGTAGTATCGCGGGCTCGAAAGAGACCCAGTACTTC
15 TRBJ2-1 NA NA TRBV11-2 CASSSLQGLHNEQFF TGTGCCAGCAGCTCTCTTCAGGGATTACATAATGAGCAGTTCTTC